The rows below give T cell receptor beta chains drawn from one sample of a study of Tregs in tolerant kidney transplant recipients. Antigen specificity for these receptors is unknown. This table comes from immunoSEQ multiplex PCR, and its TCRdb copy is limited to in-frame clones, with some not included. The table shows thousands of clones, with about 40% occurring only once. Sequenced input: CD8+ T cells from blood cultured with allogeneic cells. The receptor set was obtained from a human donor in good health. Both conserved end residues are part of each CDR3. The order of the fields is J gene, clone size, D gene, V gene, CDR3 DNA, CDR3 protein. The D gene is left open where the match is weak. The size of a clone is reported for some rows only, either as once, few or many, or as a class for expanded clones.

TRBJ2-1 - - TRBV6-1 TGTGCCAGCAGTGAAGTTCCCGGGATAAACAATGAGCAGTTCTTC CASSEVPGINNEQFF
TRBJ2-7 once TRBD1 TRBV27 TGTGCCAGCGCGCCAGGGGGCTCCTACGAGCAGTACTTC CASAPGGSYEQYF
TRBJ2-1 - - TRBV11-3 TGTGCCAGCAGCTTAGTCGGAGGGACCCGGCCTAATGAGCAGTTCTTC CASSLVGGTRPNEQFF
TRBJ1-4 few - TRBV7-9 TGTGCCAGCAGCTGGGTCGTTGGGACACTTAATGAAAAACTGTTTTTT CASSWVVGTLNEKLFF
TRBJ2-7 large - TRBV4-1 TGCGCCAGCAGCCAAGATGATGCGGAGCCCTACGAGCAGTACTTC CASSQDDAEPYEQYF
TRBJ2-2 - - TRBV6-5 TGTGCCAGCAGCCCGGCTGGAACCGGGGAGCTGTTTTTT CASSPAGTGELFF
TRBJ1-2 few - TRBV2 TGTGCCAGCGACCTCGGGGGACTTTATGGCTACACCTTC CASDLGGLYGYTF
TRBJ2-3 - - TRBV7-9 TGTGCCAGCAGCGGGGACCCACCCACGGATACGCAGTATTTT CASSGDPPTDTQYF
TRBJ2-3 medium-sized - TRBV30 TGTGCCTGGAGTGCCCTACTGGGACTTGGGGGGCGCAAGTATTCAGATACGCAGTATTTT CAWSALLGLGGRKYSDTQYF
TRBJ2-7 few - TRBV7-9 TGTGCCAGCAGCTTAGTCGGGGTGGAACGGTACGAGCAGTACTTC CASSLVGVERYEQYF
TRBJ2-6 few TRBD1 TRBV15 TGTGCCATCGGACAGGGAGCTGGGGCCAACGTCCTGACTTTC CAIGQGAGANVLTF
TRBJ2-7 once - TRBV4-1 TGCGCCAGCAGCCGGACACAGGGTTACGAGCAGTACTTC CASSRTQGYEQYF
TRBJ2-1 - - TRBV27 TGTGCCAGCATCGCCGGGGACAATGAGCAGTTCTTC CASIAGDNEQFF
TRBJ1-5 - TRBD1 TRBV2 TGTGCCAGCACTCCCGACAGGGGGCGCGGTCAGCCCCAGCATTTT CASTPDRGRGQPQHF
TRBJ1-5 - - TRBV4-1 TGTGCCAGCAGCCCCCAGGCCAATAGCAATCAGCCCCAGCATTTT CASSPQANSNQPQHF
TRBJ1-1 - - TRBV7-2 TGTGCCAGCAGCACCGGACGAGGCACTGAAGCTTTCTTT CASSTGRGTEAFF
TRBJ2-5 - - TRBV5-4 TGTGCCAGCAGCTTGTACAACAGGGAGGAGACCCAGTACTTC CASSLYNREETQYF
TRBJ1-4 - - TRBV7-8 TGTGCCAGCAGCCCCAAACGATTACGGTATAATGAAAAACTGTTTTTT CASSPKRLRYNEKLFF
TRBJ2-7 - - TRBV5-5 TGTGCCAGCAGCTTAGATGGGGGTGAGCAGTACTTC CASSLDGGEQYF
TRBJ2-1 medium-sized - TRBV27 TGTGCCTCGCGGTCCGGTGGGGCATACAATGAGCAGTTCTTC CASRSGGAYNEQFF
TRBJ1-1 once - TRBV7-9 TGCGCCAGCAGCTACATCGGATTGAACACTGAGGGAGCTTTCTTT CASSYIGLNTEGAFF
TRBJ2-7 - TRBD2 TRBV5-4 TGCGCCAGCAGCCCAAGAACGGGAGGCTACGAGCAGTACTTC CASSPRTGGYEQYF
TRBJ1-5 medium-sized - TRBV27 TGTGCCAGCAGTCGACAGGCCAATCAGCCCCAGCATTTT CASSRQANQPQHF
TRBJ1-5 - TRBD1 TRBV15 TGTGCCACCAGCAGAGATAGGGCAGGGGGCTATCAGCCCCAGCATTTT CATSRDRAGGYQPQHF
TRBJ1-1 once - TRBV11-3 TGTGCCAGCAGCTTAGTTCCGGGGGCGAGCACTGAAGCTTTCTTT CASSLVPGASTEAFF
TRBJ2-7 - - TRBV5-4 TGTGCCAGCATCTCCCAAGGGGCAGGGCGCTACGAGCAGTACTTC CASISQGAGRYEQYF
TRBJ2-7 - - TRBV10-3 TGTGCCATCAGTGCTACGCCATCCGTAGCGCCTCGGTACGAGCAGTACTTC CAISATPSVAPRYEQYF
TRBJ2-7 medium-sized - TRBV30 TGTGCCTGGAGTGTAGGCAGTACCTACGAGCAGTACTTC CAWSVGSTYEQYF
TRBJ2-7 - - TRBV7-2 TGTGCCAGCAGCTTACCGACACTCTCCTACGAGCAGTACTTC CASSLPTLSYEQYF
TRBJ2-1 medium-sized - TRBV7-9 TGTGCCAGCAGATCCGGTATTGTCTATGAGCAGTTCTTC CASRSGIVYEQFF
TRBJ2-2 - - TRBV4-3 TGCGCCAGCAGCCAAGATACCTCTATTCGTGGAGCGGGCGAACACCGGGGAGCTGTTTTT CASSQDTSIRGAGEHRGAVF
TRBJ2-1 medium-sized TRBD2 TRBV6-5 TGTGCCAGCAGTTACTCGAGGCTAGCGGGAGAATTTGAGCAGTTCTTC CASSYSRLAGEFEQFF
TRBJ2-1 medium-sized - TRBV7-3 TGTGCCAGCAGCCCCACCGGGACTTACTACAATGAGCAGTTCTTC CASSPTGTYYNEQFF